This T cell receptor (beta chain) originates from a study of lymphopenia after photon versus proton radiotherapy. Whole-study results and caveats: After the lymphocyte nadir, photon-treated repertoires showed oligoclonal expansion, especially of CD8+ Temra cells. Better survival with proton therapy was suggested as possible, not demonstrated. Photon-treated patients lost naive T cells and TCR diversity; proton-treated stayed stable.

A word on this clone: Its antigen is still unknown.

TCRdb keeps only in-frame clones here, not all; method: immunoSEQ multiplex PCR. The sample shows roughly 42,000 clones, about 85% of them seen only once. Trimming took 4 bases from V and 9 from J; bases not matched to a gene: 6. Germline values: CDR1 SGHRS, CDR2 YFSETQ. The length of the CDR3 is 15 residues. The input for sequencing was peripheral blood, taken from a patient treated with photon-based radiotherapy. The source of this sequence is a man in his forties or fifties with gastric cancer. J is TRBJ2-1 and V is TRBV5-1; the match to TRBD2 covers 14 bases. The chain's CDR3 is CASSTGLAGEGEQFF. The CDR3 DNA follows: TGCGCCAGCAGCACGGGACTAGCGGGGGAGGGTGAGCAGTTCTTC.